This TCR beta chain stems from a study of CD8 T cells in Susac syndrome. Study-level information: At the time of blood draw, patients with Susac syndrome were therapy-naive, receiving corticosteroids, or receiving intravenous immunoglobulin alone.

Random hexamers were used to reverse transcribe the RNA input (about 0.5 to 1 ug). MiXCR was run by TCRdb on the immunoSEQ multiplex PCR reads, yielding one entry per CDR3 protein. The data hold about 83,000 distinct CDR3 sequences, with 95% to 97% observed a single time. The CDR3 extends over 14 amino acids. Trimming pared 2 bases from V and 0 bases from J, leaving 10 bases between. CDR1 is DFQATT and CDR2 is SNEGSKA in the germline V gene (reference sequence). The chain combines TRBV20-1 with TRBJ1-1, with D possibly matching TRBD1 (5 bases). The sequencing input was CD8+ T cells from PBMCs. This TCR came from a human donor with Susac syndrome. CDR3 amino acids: CSARSPTVNTEAFF. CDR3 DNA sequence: TGCAGTGCTAGATCCCCGACAGTGAACACTGAAGCTTTCTTT.